These 29 T cell receptor beta chains came from one sample sequenced in a study of blood T cell repertoires in COVID-19. TCRdb's table, derived via immunoSEQ multiplex PCR, lists solely in-frame clones and lacks some. The sample shows approximately 220,000 clones, around 83% of them seen only once. Material: peripheral blood. These receptors were obtained from a man aged 50 to 59 who had recovered from COVID-19.

The chain combines TRBV5-1 with TRBJ2-7; 10 bases are shared with TRBD2. V gave up 1 base and J gave up 0 bases; unmatched junction bases: 7. The CDR3 is 17 amino acids. Germline V gene sequence: CDR1 SGHRS, CDR2 YFSETQ. As DNA, the CDR3 is TGCGCCAGCAGCTTGTATAGCGGGAGGCAGAGCTCCTACGAGCAGTACTTC. Translation: CASSLYSGRQSSYEQYF.

The J gene is TRBJ2-7, the V gene TRBV21-1; the table gives TRBD1 as D, unverified against the DNA. TRBV21-1 is tagged as a pseudogene. The CDR3 has 19 amino acids. CDR3 loop: CASSPWDRGLGRLSYEQYF. CDR3 in DNA: TGTGCCAGCAGCCCTTGGGACAGGGGGCTTGGGCGACTCTCCTACGAGCAGTACTTC.

The chain links TRBV19 to TRBJ2-1; 9 nucleotides line up with TRBD1. Germline V gene data show CDR1 as LNHDA and CDR2 as SQIVND (reference sequence). V lost 4 bases, J lost 7 bases, and 8 bases stayed unmatched. The CDR3 consists of 15 residues. CDR3 DNA: TGTGCCAGTAGTACAACAGGGGGCGCGAGAAATGAGCAGTTCTTC. This sequence encodes CASSTTGGARNEQFF.

The J gene is TRBJ2-3, the V gene TRBV5-1; 8 nucleotides align to TRBD2. The CDR3 totals 15 residues. V gave up 2 bases and J gave up 4 bases; unmatched junction bases: 6. CDR1 and CDR2 (germline): SGHRS, YFSETQ. CDR3 amino acids: CASSLEAGAPDTQYF. The CDR3 DNA follows: TGCGCCAGCAGCTTAGAAGCGGGAGCCCCAGATACGCAGTATTTT.

This chain connects TRBV5-4 to TRBJ1-4; possible D gene TRBD1, 5 bases. Germline V gene sequence: CDR1 SGHNT, CDR2 YYREEE (reference sequence). V lost 5 bases and J lost 2, with 16 bases in between. This CDR3 contains 16 residues. The CDR3 DNA sequence: TGTGCCAGCAGTTCGAGGAGGGGCGGTACTAATGAAAAACTGTTTTTT. It is translated as CASSSRRGGTNEKLFF.

V gene TRBV19 combines with J gene TRBJ2-4; 12 bases align to TRBD1. Germline assignment: CDR1 LNHDA and CDR2 SQIVND (reference sequence). CDR3 size: 17 residues. V dropped 6 bases and J dropped 8; count of bases not matched to a gene: 14. CDR3: CASRRKGQGALFDIQYF. CDR3 DNA: TGTGCCAGTAGACGCAAGGGACAGGGGGCGCTTTTTGACATTCAGTACTTC.

The CDR3 nucleotides are TGTGCCAGTAGTATAGATGCGGTCGAGACTTTCTTT. Translated: CASSIDAVETFF. The rearrangement uses TRBV19 and TRBJ1-1; D is ambiguous. Per the germline V gene, CDR1 is LNHDA and CDR2 is SQIVND (reference sequence). V was clipped by 0 bases and J by 12 bases, with 11 bases between them. This CDR3 is built from 12 residues.

The J gene is TRBJ2-5, the V gene TRBV14; TRBD1 matches 10 bases. The CDR3 is 15 amino acids. Looked up from germline, CDR1 is SGHDN and CDR2 is FVKESK. Unmatched junction bases numbered 5, after V lost 4 bases and J lost 3 bases. The CDR3 coding sequence is TGTGCCAGCAGCCTCGGGGGACAGGGGAAAGAGACCCAGTACTTC. It is translated as CASSLGGQGKETQYF. The variable domain in full, completed from reference TRBV14 and TRBJ2-5, reads EAGVTQFPSHSVIEKGQTVTLRCDPISGHDNLYWYRRVMGKEIKFLLHFVKESKQDESGMPNNRFLAERTGGTYSTLKVQPAELEDSGVYFCASSLGGQGKETQYFGPGTRLLVL.

This clone turned up a few times. V gene TRBV5-4 combines with J gene TRBJ2-1, with 8 bases matching TRBD2. The CDR3 has 20 residues. Looked up from germline, CDR1 is SGHNT and CDR2 is YYREEE (reference sequence). J lost 4 bases, V lost 4 bases, and 22 bases had no gene match. CDR3 amino acids: CASSHGLAASFFNKYNEQFF. CDR3 bases: TGTGCCAGCAGCCACGGACTAGCTGCTTCATTTTTTAATAAATACAATGAGCAGTTCTTC.

CDR3 protein: CASSLSGRAGELFF. The CDR3 DNA is TGTGCCAGCAGCCTCAGCGGGAGGGCCGGGGAGCTGTTTTTT. V and J are TRBV28 and TRBJ2-2; 10 nucleotides agree with TRBD2. The V gene end was trimmed by 6 bases and the J gene end by 6 bases; junction bases not matched to a gene: 4. Germline assignment: CDR1 MDHEN and CDR2 SYDVKM. The CDR3 consists of 14 residues.

This clone was observed a few times. The chain combines TRBV2 with TRBJ2-6, with D possibly TRBD1 on 6 matching bases. The CDR3 loop spans 17 amino acids. The V gene's germline CDR1 is SNHLY and CDR2 FYNNEI. The ends were cut back, 5 bases at V and 2 bases at J, with 16 bases in the middle. This CDR3 is CASSKAGANPGANVLTF. CDR3 coding DNA: TGTGCCAGCAGTAAGGCAGGGGCCAATCCTGGGGCCAACGTCCTGACTTTC.

V usage is TRBV5-1 and J usage is TRBJ2-2; TRBD1 agrees at 7 bases. The CDR3 loop spans 15 amino acids. Germline-derived CDR1 and CDR2 are SGHRS and YFSETQ. V lost 2 bases to trimming and J lost 4 bases; unmatched junction nucleotides: 5. The CDR3 here is CASSLQGSGTGELFF. In DNA, the CDR3 is TGCGCCAGCAGCTTACAGGGGAGTGGCACCGGGGAGCTGTTTTTT. The entire variable domain, with the rest obtained from reference TRBV5-1 and TRBJ2-2, is as follows: KAGVTQTPRYLIKTRGQQVTLSCSPISGHRSVSWYQQTPGQGLQFLFEYFSETQRNKGNFPGRFSGRQFSNSRSEMNVSTLELGDSALYLCASSLQGSGTGELFFGEGSRLTVL.

This clone has a single count. CDR3 residues: CASSPPRDTYEQYF. The CDR3 nucleotides read TGTGCCAGCAGCCCTCCCCGGGACACCTACGAGCAGTACTTC. V gene TRBV6-6 combines with J gene TRBJ2-7; possible D gene TRBD1, 6 bases. Germline CDR1 and CDR2: MNHNY and SVGAGI (reference sequence). V was clipped by 6 bases and J by 2 bases, with 14 bases between them. The CDR3 loop spans 14 amino acids.

The chain recombines TRBV10-3 with TRBJ2-2, with D possibly TRBD2 on 5 matching bases. Looked up from germline, CDR1 is ENHRY and CDR2 is SYGVKD. The CDR3 totals 14 residues. Trimming took off 10 bases at V and 1 base at J, with 13 bases between the two ends. The CDR3 region is CATQRRVNTGELFF. CDR3 DNA: TGTGCCACCCAGCGGCGGGTGAACACCGGGGAGCTGTTTTTT.

This chain uses TRBV6-5 with TRBJ2-3; D possibly corresponds to TRBD2 (6 bases). The length of the CDR3 is 15 residues. Germline V gives CDR1 MNHEY, CDR2 SVGAGI. V lost 0 bases, J lost 2 bases, and 9 bases lay in between. The CDR3 sequence: CASSYSGGYTDTQYF. The CDR3, as DNA: TGTGCCAGCAGTTACTCAGGAGGGTACACAGATACGCAGTATTTT.

The genes are TRBV7-9 and TRBJ2-5; D uncertain. Per germline, CDR1 SEHNR and CDR2 FQNEAQ (reference sequence). The germline V and J ends were trimmed by 3 bases and 1 base, with 6 bases remaining between them. The CDR3 is 13 residues long. CDR3 in amino acids: CASSFEVQETQYF. The CDR3 bases are TGTGCCAGCAGCTTCGAGGTCCAAGAGACCCAGTACTTC. Using reference TRBV7-9 and TRBJ2-5 for the parts outside the CDR3, the full variable domain is DTGVSQNPRHKITKRGQNVTFRCDPISEHNRLYWYRQTLGQGPEFLTYFQNEAQLEKSRLLSDRFSAERPKGSFSTLEIQRTEQGDSAMYLCASSFEVQETQYFGPGTRLLVL.

V usage is TRBV27 and J usage is TRBJ2-2, with 8 bases aligning to TRBD2. Losses at the gene ends were 7 bases for V and 3 bases for J; bases not matched to a gene: 4. The germline CDR1 and CDR2 sequences are MNHEY and SMNVEV (reference sequence). The CDR3 contains 14 residues. The DNA of the CDR3 is TGTGCCAGCATGAGCGGGAGTGACACCGGGGAGCTGTTTTTT. It codes for CASMSGSDTGELFF.

This rearrangement joins TRBV28 to TRBJ1-2; TRBD1 matches at 9 bases. This CDR3 contains 15 residues. Germline loops: CDR1 MDHEN, CDR2 SYDVKM. Trimming removed 6 bases from V and 5 bases from J; junction bases left unmatched: 10. The CDR3 loop is CASSTAGTGQYGYTF. In DNA form, the CDR3 reads TGTGCCAGCAGCACCGCGGGGACAGGGCAGTATGGCTACACCTTC.

The rearrangement joins TRBV28 to TRBJ1-6, with D possibly being TRBD1 (5 bases). The CDR3 spans 12 residues. Germline assignment: CDR1 MDHEN and CDR2 SYDVKM. With 7 bases removed from V and 6 bases from J, the gap between germline ends came to 7 bases. The CDR3 coding sequence is TGTGCCAGCAAGGACACTAATTCACCCCTCCACTTT. Encoded protein: CASKDTNSPLHF.

The chain recombines TRBV27 with TRBJ2-1; TRBD2 agrees at 14 bases. Germline V gene sequence: CDR1 MNHEY, CDR2 SMNVEV (reference sequence). The length of the CDR3 is 20 residues. V was clipped by 8 bases and J by 5 bases; unmatched bases: 20. This CDR3 is CASPPGTGTSGSLRNNEQFF. Written as DNA, the CDR3 is TGTGCCAGCCCCCCGGGCACCGGGACTAGCGGGAGCCTTCGTAACAATGAGCAGTTCTTC.

The chain carries TRBV27 and TRBJ2-1, with 13 bases lining up with TRBD2. Germline loops: CDR1 MNHEY, CDR2 SMNVEV (reference sequence). This CDR3 has 16 amino acids. V lost 4 bases, J lost 6 bases, and 6 bases stayed unmatched. Here the CDR3 DNA reads TGTGCCAGCAGTTCACTAACTAGCGGGAGGGCCAATGAGCAGTTCTTC. This encodes CASSSLTSGRANEQFF.

This chain uses TRBV9 with TRBJ2-3, with 7 bases identical to TRBD2. The CDR3 loop spans 14 amino acids. Germline CDR1 SGDLS, CDR2 YYNGEE. The trim removed 4 bases at V and 4 bases at J, leaving 6 bases unmatched. The CDR3 bases are TGTGCCAGCAGCCCTCGACTAGCTGCAGATACGCAGTATTTT. It translates to CASSPRLAADTQYF.

V usage is TRBV28 and J usage is TRBJ1-5; 9 bases fit TRBD1. Germline V CDR1 and CDR2: MDHEN, SYDVKM. V lost 10 bases and J lost 1; bases outside the gene matches: 5. This CDR3 spans 14 amino acids. CDR3 sequence: CAIQGAESNQPQHF. CDR3 DNA sequence: TGTGCCATACAGGGGGCGGAGAGCAATCAGCCCCAGCATTTT.

V and J are TRBV19 and TRBJ1-3; D call uncertain. The CDR3 covers 14 residues. Trimming removed 6 bases from V and 3 bases from J, with 12 bases in between. Germline V gives CDR1 LNHDA, CDR2 SQIVND (reference sequence). The CDR3 coding sequence is TGTGCCAGTAGGTCCCTCGGGATTGGAAACACCATATATTTT. The encoded protein is CASRSLGIGNTIYF.

This clone was observed a few times. This sequence joins TRBV2 and TRBJ2-7; possible D gene TRBD1, 5 bases. Germline CDR1 and CDR2: SNHLY and FYNNEI. The CDR3 sequence is 13 residues long. Trimming left V 3 bases short and J 2 bases short, with 8 bases between. CDR3 in amino acids: CASSDRVPYEQYF. In nucleotides, the CDR3 is TGTGCCAGCAGTGACAGGGTCCCCTACGAGCAGTACTTC.

This clone was seen only once. The chain carries TRBV7-9 and TRBJ1-3, with D possibly matching TRBD1 (5 bases). The CDR3 loop spans 16 amino acids. Germline V gene lookup returns CDR1 SEHNR and CDR2 FQNEAQ (reference sequence). Trimming removed 5 bases from V and 0 bases from J, with 14 bases in between. Here the CDR3 reads CASSPPSGGSGNTIYF. CDR3 in DNA: TGTGCCAGCAGCCCACCGTCGGGGGGCTCTGGAAACACCATATATTTT. Full variable domain (remainder filled in from reference TRBV7-9 and TRBJ1-3): DTGVSQNPRHKITKRGQNVTFRCDPISEHNRLYWYRQTLGQGPEFLTYFQNEAQLEKSRLLSDRFSAERPKGSFSTLEIQRTEQGDSAMYLCASSPPSGGSGNTIYFGEGSWLTVV.

J is TRBJ2-1 and V is TRBV6-5, with TRBD2 matching 8 bases. V shed 5 bases, J shed 12 bases, and the junction held 3 bases outside the gene matches. Per germline, CDR1 MNHEY and CDR2 SVGAGI. The CDR3 loop spans 11 amino acids. The chain's CDR3 is CASSTSGRQFF. The CDR3 coding sequence is TGTGCCAGCAGTACCAGCGGGAGGCAGTTCTTC.

The V call is TRBV10-3, the J call TRBJ2-1, with 10 bases fitting TRBD2. Unmatched junction bases numbered 3, after V lost 10 bases and J lost 3 bases. The V gene's germline CDR1 is ENHRY and CDR2 SYGVKD. This CDR3 comprises 13 residues. In DNA form, the CDR3 reads TGTGCCACCGGACTAGCGGACTACAATGAGCAGTTCTTC. Protein: CATGLADYNEQFF.

CDR3 nucleotide sequence: TGTGCCAGCAGTTACTCGGGAGGGGTGAGCAATCAGCCCCAGCATTTT. As protein: CASSYSGGVSNQPQHF. The chain links TRBV6-2 or TRBV6-3 to TRBJ1-5; D is perhaps TRBD1 (5 bases). CDR1 is MNHEY, CDR2 SVGEGT, per germline. The V and J ends lost 0 bases and 1 base respectively, with 10 bases between them. The length of the CDR3 is 16 residues.